The 3 T cell receptor beta chains below all came from one sample that was sequenced in a study of CD8 T cells in Susac syndrome. RNA, at roughly 0.45 to 1 ug, was reverse transcribed with random hexamers. TCRdb recomputed calls from the immunoSEQ multiplex PCR reads with MiXCR, one row per CDR3 protein. The table shows 90,000 to 110,000 distinct CDR3 sequences, with about 95% occurring only once. Sequencing was done on a sample of CD4+ T cells from PBMCs. These receptors all come from a human donor in good health.

The chain joins TRBV9 to TRBJ2-5, with 9 nucleotides matching TRBD2. Germline V gene lookup returns CDR1 SGDLS and CDR2 YYNGEE. The ends lost 4 bases at V and 5 bases at J; junction bases unmatched: 12. The CDR3 is 16 amino acids. CDR3 bases: TGTGCCAGCAGCTTTGGCCCAGCGGGGGGCGGCGAGACCCAGTACTTC. This encodes CASSFGPAGGGETQYF. Full variable domain (remainder filled in from reference TRBV9 and TRBJ2-5): DSGVTQTPKHLITATGQRVTLRCSPRSGDLSVYWYQQSLDQGLQFLIQYYNGEERAKGNILERFSAQQFPDLHSELNLSSLELGDSALYFCASSFGPAGGGETQYFGPGTRLLVL.

The chain couples TRBV5-1 to TRBJ2-4, with 9 bases fitting TRBD2. The CDR3 has 16 residues. After removal of 4 bases from V and 8 bases from J, the junction contained 13 bases not matched to a gene. CDR1 and CDR2 (germline): SGHRS, YFSETQ. The CDR3 spells CASSPEGSGGGDIQYF. The CDR3 DNA reads as TGCGCCAGCAGCCCCGAAGGTAGCGGGGGTGGAGACATTCAGTACTTC.

The chain combines TRBV6-5 with TRBJ1-2; a weak D match, TRBD1 (5 bases). The CDR3 covers 14 residues. CDR1 and CDR2 (germline): MNHEY, SVGAGI. V gave up 6 bases and J gave up 0 bases, with 11 bases separating them. The CDR3 sequence: CASSDRGANYGYTF. The CDR3, as DNA: TGTGCCAGCAGCGACAGAGGAGCTAACTATGGCTACACCTTC.